The 30 T cell receptor beta chains below come from one sample, sequenced in a study of neurological immune-mediated disorders. TCRdb redid the calling of the 5' RACE reads with MiXCR, one entry per CDR3 protein. The sample lists more than 40,000 distinct CDR3 sequences, about 14% occurring once. The sequenced sample was CD4+ T cells from blood. These TCRs come from an older woman with HTLV-1-associated myelopathy (HAM/TSP).

This clonotype was counted many times. The chain is built from TRBV20-1 and TRBJ2-5; a possible D gene is TRBD2 (6 bases). The V gene's germline CDR1 is DFQATT and CDR2 SNEGSKA (reference sequence). The CDR3 totals 14 residues. V was pared by 4 bases and J by 5 bases, with 17 bases between. CDR3: CSATTPGLHETQYF. CDR3 DNA: TGCAGTGCTACTACCCCCGGACTACACGAGACCCAGTACTTC.

This clonotype was recorded a few times. V gene TRBV30 combines with J gene TRBJ2-7; D not resolved. Germline lookup yields CDR1 GTSNPN and CDR2 SVGIG (reference sequence). The V and J ends lost 5 bases and 4 bases respectively, with 6 bases between them. CDR3 size: 10 residues. CDR3 nucleotides: TGTGCCTGGGGTATGTACGAGCAGTACTTC. This translates into CAWGMYEQYF.

This clonotype was observed at least ten times. The rearrangement joins TRBV27 to TRBJ2-3, with 9 nucleotides matching TRBD2. CDR1 is MNHEY and CDR2 is SMNVEV in the germline V gene (reference sequence). The V and J ends lost 4 bases and 7 bases, in that order; junction bases with no gene match: 9. The CDR3 spans 15 residues. The CDR3 region is CASSWGGGGAYTQYF. The DNA of the CDR3 is TGTGCCAGCAGTTGGGGCGGGGGGGGGGCGTATACGCAGTATTTT.

This clonotype was counted at least ten times. The CDR3 reads CASSAGQGDVKTYEQYF. DNA of the CDR3: TGTGCCAGCAGCGCGGGACAGGGGGATGTAAAGACCTACGAGCAGTACTTC. V and J are TRBV12-3 or TRBV12-4 and TRBJ2-7; 11 bases line up with TRBD1. This CDR3 has 17 amino acids. Unmatched junction bases numbered 12, after V lost 6 bases and J lost 2 bases.

Ten or more counts support this clonotype. The rearrangement links TRBV12-3 or TRBV12-4 to TRBJ1-4; D may be TRBD1 (6 bases). V lost 5 bases to trimming and J lost 7 bases, with 11 bases between them. There are 13 residues in the CDR3. In DNA form, the CDR3 reads TGTGCCAGCAGTCGGGGGCGCGGTGAAAAACTGTTTTTT. Translating gives CASSRGRGEKLFF.

This clonotype has ten or more counts. V is TRBV7-8 and J is TRBJ2-7, with TRBD1 as a possible D gene (6 bases). The CDR3 consists of 14 residues. Germline values: CDR1 SGHVS, CDR2 FQNEAQ. Between the trimmed V and J ends, which lost 5 bases and 3 bases, there was a span of 14 bases. Here the CDR3 reads CASSRTELLYEQYF. The CDR3 region has the DNA TGTGCCAGCAGCAGGACAGAATTACTCTACGAGCAGTACTTC.

This clonotype occurred many times. The CDR3 loop is CASSHSPRRPSTDTQYF. The CDR3 DNA reads as TGTGCCAGCAGCCACTCTCCAAGGCGGCCTAGCACAGATACGCAGTATTTT. The chain couples TRBV3-1 to TRBJ2-3; D gene unclear. Trimming cost V 3 bases and J 0 bases, with 16 bases left between them. CDR1 and CDR2 from the germline V gene are LGHDT and YNNKEL (reference sequence). The CDR3 covers 17 residues.

By share, this clonotype ranks as medium-sized. This rearrangement joins TRBV18 to TRBJ1-1; 7 bases are a match to TRBD1. Germline CDR1 reads KGHSH; CDR2 reads LQKENI. V lost 2 bases, J lost 4 bases, and 7 bases stayed unmatched. CDR3 length: 15 amino acids. The CDR3 DNA reads as TGTGCCAGCTCACCAGCCGGGACAGTGGGCACTGAAGCTTTCTTT. This codes for CASSPAGTVGTEAFF.

In its sample, this clonotype was seen many times. The rearrangement uses TRBV6-5 and TRBJ1-1; D might be TRBD1 (6 bases). This CDR3 has 14 amino acids. Between the trimmed V and J ends, which lost 6 bases and 1 base, there was a span of 12 bases. Germline CDR1 MNHEY, CDR2 SVGAGI. Here the CDR3 reads CASRRDIGNTEAFF. The DNA for the CDR3 is TGTGCCAGCAGGAGGGACATCGGGAACACTGAAGCTTTCTTT.

This clonotype came up many times. The genes are TRBV12-3 or TRBV12-4 and TRBJ2-7; D unclear. This CDR3 comprises 15 residues. With 2 bases removed from V and 0 bases from J, the gap between germline ends came to 11 bases. Written as DNA, the CDR3 is TGTGCCAGCAGTTTATGGTCACCTAGCTCCTACGAGCAGTACTTC. Translation gives CASSLWSPSSYEQYF.

This clonotype was observed many times. V gene TRBV15 combines with J gene TRBJ1-1; 9 bases agree with TRBD1. The CDR3 is made up of 14 amino acids. CDR1 and CDR2 (germline): LNHNV, YYDKDF (reference sequence). Unmatched junction bases numbered 6, after V lost 3 bases and J lost 7 bases. CDR3 bases: TGTGCCACCAGCAGGGGGGACAGGGAAGGTGAAGCTTTCTTT. It encodes CATSRGDREGEAFF.

The table lists this clonotype with many counts. The chain employs TRBV7-6 and TRBJ1-1, with 8 bases matching TRBD1. Trimming took 5 bases from V and 5 from J; bases not matched to a gene: 10. The CDR3 length is 15 residues. The germline V gene has CDR1 SGHVS and CDR2 FNYEAQ. The CDR3 region has the DNA TGTGCCAGCAGCGGCAGGGCAACAGGGGGAACTGAAGCTTTCTTT. Translating gives CASSGRATGGTEAFF.

This clonotype was recorded many times. The CDR3 coding sequence is TGCGCCAGCAGACCAGGGACAGGGGCCGTCCTTGACCGTGGAGCTTTCTTT. Amino acid sequence: CASRPGTGAVLDRGAFF. This chain links TRBV5-1 with TRBJ1-1; the match to TRBD1 covers 10 bases. The CDR3 runs 17 residues. The trim removed 5 bases at V and 10 bases at J, leaving 20 bases unmatched. Germline CDR1 SGHRS, CDR2 YFSETQ. Supplemented by reference TRBV5-1 and TRBJ1-1, the full variable domain reads KAGVTQTPRYLIKTRGQQVTLSCSPISGHRSVSWYQQTPGQGLQFLFEYFSETQRNKGNFPGRFSGRQFSNSRSEMNVSTLELGDSALYLCASRPGTGAVLDRGAFFGQGTRLTVV.

This clonotype was recorded at least ten times. The chain combines TRBV11-2 with TRBJ2-7, with 11 bases that match TRBD2. The CDR3 contains 13 residues. Trimming cost V 5 bases and J 6 bases; bases outside gene matches: 3. Germline-derived CDR1 and CDR2 are SGHAT and FQNNGV. The CDR3: CASSRLAGSEQYF. CDR3 nucleotide sequence: TGTGCCAGCAGCCGACTAGCGGGGAGCGAGCAGTACTTC.

This clonotype was seen repeatedly, ten times or more. The CDR3 reads CASSFWTGGRTDTQYF. The CDR3 DNA reads TGTGCCAGCAGCTTTTGGACAGGGGGCAGGACAGATACGCAGTATTTT. The V and J genes are TRBV5-8 and TRBJ2-3; 11 nucleotides match TRBD1. J was trimmed by 3 bases and V by 2 bases; bases with no gene match: 5. This CDR3 has 16 residues. Looked up from germline, CDR1 is SGHTS and CDR2 is YDEGEE.

This clonotype was detected many times. This chain joins TRBV5-1 and TRBJ1-1, with 7 nucleotides matching TRBD1. Germline V CDR1 and CDR2: SGHRS, YFSETQ. V lost 4 bases and J lost 4; bases outside the gene matches: 10. The CDR3 covers 15 residues. The CDR3 reads CASSGGRTGVTEAFF. For the CDR3, the DNA is TGCGCCAGCAGCGGGGGGAGAACAGGGGTCACTGAAGCTTTCTTT.

This clonotype has at least ten counts. The V and J genes are TRBV20-1 and TRBJ1-2; possible D gene TRBD1, 5 bases. Germline V gene lookup returns CDR1 DFQATT and CDR2 SNEGSKA (reference sequence). The CDR3 has 11 amino acids. With 6 bases removed from V and 4 bases from J, the gap between germline ends came to 9 bases. CDR3 nucleotide sequence: TGCAGTGCACAGGACACCTATGGCTACACCTTC. Translation: CSAQDTYGYTF.

This clonotype was recorded many times. The V and J genes are TRBV20-1 and TRBJ1-4, with no clear D. CDR1 and CDR2 (germline): DFQATT, SNEGSKA (reference sequence). Trimming shortened V by 4 bases and J by 8 bases, and 11 bases separated the two germline ends. The CDR3 has 12 amino acids. The CDR3, as DNA: TGCAGTGCTATGTCAGGTGACGAAAAACTGTTTTTT. Protein product: CSAMSGDEKLFF.

This clonotype has at least ten counts. This chain uses TRBV12-3 or TRBV12-4 with TRBJ1-1; tentative D call: TRBD1 (5 bases). The CDR3 runs to 16 residues. Trimming removed 1 base at V and 1 base at J, with 13 bases between. CDR3 bases: TGTGCCAGCAGTTTAGGAGGGGAGGGGCCGAACACTGAAGCTTTCTTT. Translated, it gives CASSLGGEGPNTEAFF.

As regards this clonotype: Compared with germline, one end of the junction differs, possibly owing to a read error. The V and J genes are TRBV15 and TRBJ1-4; D is unclear. The CDR3 runs to 16 residues. Germline V lookup: CDR1 LNHNV, CDR2 YYDKDF (reference sequence). Written as DNA, the CDR3 is TGTGCCACCAGCAGAGTCCGGGGTGCAACTAATGAAAAACTTTTTTTT. Its protein product is CATSRVRGATNEKLFF.

This clonotype was counted ten times or more. The chain carries TRBV5-1 and TRBJ2-3; 8 nucleotides agree with TRBD1. The CDR3 is 14 residues long. Germline assignment: CDR1 SGHRS and CDR2 YFSETQ. V gave up 1 base and J gave up 4 bases; unmatched junction bases: 2. CDR3 coding DNA: TGCGCCAGCAGCTTGCAGGGGGCCGCAGATACGCAGTATTTT. Amino acid sequence: CASSLQGAADTQYF. Variable domain in full (rest from reference TRBV5-1 and TRBJ2-3): KAGVTQTPRYLIKTRGQQVTLSCSPISGHRSVSWYQQTPGQGLQFLFEYFSETQRNKGNFPGRFSGRQFSNSRSEMNVSTLELGDSALYLCASSLQGAADTQYFGPGTRLTVL.

This clonotype was counted at least ten times. The chain links TRBV7-8 to TRBJ2-1; D is unclear. Deletions cut 6 bases from V and 4 bases from J, with 19 bases between. The CDR3 is made up of 16 amino acids. CDR1 SGHVS and CDR2 FQNEAQ come from the germline V gene. CDR3 sequence: CASRPEWVVRYNEQFF. As DNA, the CDR3 is TGTGCCAGCAGGCCAGAGTGGGTGGTCAGGTACAATGAGCAGTTCTTC.

This clonotype was recorded at least ten times. This chain links TRBV9 with TRBJ1-6; D possibly corresponds to TRBD1 (6 bases). Trimming left V 4 bases short and J 11 bases short, with 13 bases between. This CDR3 has 13 residues. Germline loops: CDR1 SGDLS, CDR2 YYNGEE. CDR3 loop: CASSPSEGAPLHF. DNA of the CDR3: TGTGCCAGCAGCCCGAGCGAGGGGGCACCCCTCCACTTT.

A remark on this clonotype: Because the CDR3's place on the DNA is in doubt, the DNA is left out and the CDR3 is given as listed by TCRdb. The rearrangement joins TRBV5-1 to TRBJ1-2; the table's D gene call, TRBD1, was not cross checked with the DNA. Counting both end residues, the CDR3 totals 20 amino acids. From germline, CDR1 is SGHRS and CDR2 YFSETQ. This CDR3 reads CASSFYICSALSQGSYGYTF.

A note on this clonotype: A much larger clone differs by one base, so this may be a read error. The V and J genes are TRBV11-2 and TRBJ2-6; D remains unclear. The germline V gene encodes CDR1 SGHAT and CDR2 FQNNGV. This CDR3 comprises 16 residues. The DNA for the CDR3 is TGTGCCAACAGCTTAGGATGGGTATCTGGGGCCAACGTCCTGACTTTC. Protein product: CANSLGWVSGANVLTF.

This clonotype has ten or more counts. The DNA of the CDR3 is TGTGCCAGCAGGTACACGAACACTGAAGCTTTCTTT. This codes for CASRYTNTEAFF. V gene TRBV7-9 combines with J gene TRBJ1-1; D call uncertain. Trimming stripped 6 bases from V and 1 base from J, with 6 bases between. The CDR3 is 12 amino acids. The germline gives CDR1 SEHNR, CDR2 FQNEAQ (reference sequence). Complete variable domain (other parts from reference TRBV7-9 and TRBJ1-1): DTGVSQNPRHKITKRGQNVTFRCDPISEHNRLYWYRQTLGQGPEFLTYFQNEAQLEKSRLLSDRFSAERPKGSFSTLEIQRTEQGDSAMYLCASRYTNTEAFFGQGTRLTVV.

This clonotype was seen repeatedly, ten times or more. This chain joins TRBV27 and TRBJ1-2; perhaps TRBD1 as D (6 bases). Per germline, CDR1 MNHEY and CDR2 SMNVEV (reference sequence). The CDR3 has 14 amino acids. The V end was cut by 4 bases, the J end by 5 bases, with 14 bases between. The CDR3: CASSWSGGGYGYTF. CDR3 nucleotide sequence: TGTGCCAGCAGTTGGTCCGGGGGCGGGTATGGCTACACCTTC.

The table lists this clonotype with many counts. The rearrangement links TRBV5-6 to TRBJ1-1; no reliable D call. Germline lookup yields CDR1 SGHDT and CDR2 YYEEEE. V gave up 4 bases and J gave up 4 bases, with 11 bases separating them. The CDR3 runs to 13 residues. The CDR3 here is CASSPVFGTEAFF. The DNA for the CDR3 is TGTGCCAGCAGCCCGGTTTTCGGCACTGAAGCTTTCTTT.

This clonotype was detected many times. The chain links TRBV20-1 to TRBJ2-1; D might be TRBD1 (6 bases). The V gene's germline CDR1 is DFQATT and CDR2 SNEGSKA (reference sequence). The germline V and J ends were trimmed by 3 bases and 7 bases, with 19 bases remaining between them. The CDR3 has 15 residues. CDR3 DNA sequence: TGCAGTGCTAGTCCCTCGGGACACCTTGGAAATGAGCAGTTCTTC. Its translation: CSASPSGHLGNEQFF.

This clonotype was observed many times. The V gene is TRBV10-1, the J gene TRBJ2-2; D gene unclear. The CDR3 has 17 amino acids. Germline V lookup: CDR1 WNHNN, CDR2 SYGVQD (reference sequence). V dropped 3 bases and J dropped 0 bases, with 14 bases sitting between them. The CDR3 here is CASSEVALPANTGELFF. DNA of the CDR3: TGCGCCAGCAGTGAAGTTGCACTACCCGCGAACACCGGGGAGCTGTTTTTT.